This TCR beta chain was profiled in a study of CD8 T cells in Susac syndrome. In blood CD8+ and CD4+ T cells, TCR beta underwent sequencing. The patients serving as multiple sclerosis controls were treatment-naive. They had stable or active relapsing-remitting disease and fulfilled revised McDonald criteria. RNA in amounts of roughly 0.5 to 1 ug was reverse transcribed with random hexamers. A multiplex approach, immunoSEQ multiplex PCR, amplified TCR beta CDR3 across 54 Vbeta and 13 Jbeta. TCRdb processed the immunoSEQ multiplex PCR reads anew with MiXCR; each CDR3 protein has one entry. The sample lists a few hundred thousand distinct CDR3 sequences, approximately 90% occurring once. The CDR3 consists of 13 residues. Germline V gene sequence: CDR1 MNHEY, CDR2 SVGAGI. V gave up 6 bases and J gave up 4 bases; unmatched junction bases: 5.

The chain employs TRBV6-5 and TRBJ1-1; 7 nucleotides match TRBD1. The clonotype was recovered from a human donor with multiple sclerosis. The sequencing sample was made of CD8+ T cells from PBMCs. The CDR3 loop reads CASRSRGGTEAFF. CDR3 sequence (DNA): TGTGCCAGCAGAAGCAGGGGGGGCACTGAAGCTTTCTTT.